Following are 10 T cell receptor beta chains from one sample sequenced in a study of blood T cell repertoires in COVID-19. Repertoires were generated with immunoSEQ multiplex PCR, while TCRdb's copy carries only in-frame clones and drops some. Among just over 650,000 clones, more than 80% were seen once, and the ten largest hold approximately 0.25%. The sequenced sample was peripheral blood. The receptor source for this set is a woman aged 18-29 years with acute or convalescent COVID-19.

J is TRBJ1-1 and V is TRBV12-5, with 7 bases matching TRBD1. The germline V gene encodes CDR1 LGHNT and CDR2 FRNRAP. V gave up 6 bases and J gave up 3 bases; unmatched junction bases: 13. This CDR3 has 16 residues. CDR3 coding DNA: TGTGCTAGTGGAACCGGGACAGCGAGGGGATACACTGAAGCTTTCTTT. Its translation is CASGTGTARGYTEAFF.

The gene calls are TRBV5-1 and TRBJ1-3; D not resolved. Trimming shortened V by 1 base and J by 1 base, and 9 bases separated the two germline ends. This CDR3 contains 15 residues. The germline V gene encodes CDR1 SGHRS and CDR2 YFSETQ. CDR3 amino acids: CASSLFEASGNTIYF. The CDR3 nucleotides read TGCGCCAGCAGCTTGTTTGAGGCTTCTGGAAACACCATATATTTT. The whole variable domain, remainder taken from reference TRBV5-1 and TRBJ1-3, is KAGVTQTPRYLIKTRGQQVTLSCSPISGHRSVSWYQQTPGQGLQFLFEYFSETQRNKGNFPGRFSGRQFSNSRSEMNVSTLELGDSALYLCASSLFEASGNTIYFGEGSWLTVV.

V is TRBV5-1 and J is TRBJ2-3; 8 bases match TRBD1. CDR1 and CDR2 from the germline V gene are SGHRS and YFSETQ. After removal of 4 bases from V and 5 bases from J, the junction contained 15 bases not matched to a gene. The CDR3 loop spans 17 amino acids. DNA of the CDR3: TGCGCCAGCAGCATAATCCAGGGGGCAAGGGGTCGAGATACGCAGTATTTT. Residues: CASSIIQGARGRDTQYF.

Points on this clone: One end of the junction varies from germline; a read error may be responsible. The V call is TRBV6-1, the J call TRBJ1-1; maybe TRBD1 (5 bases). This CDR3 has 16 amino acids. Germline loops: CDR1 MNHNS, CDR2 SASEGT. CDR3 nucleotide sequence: TGTGCCAGCAGTGAGGGAACGTCAGGGTTGAATACTGAAGCTTTCTTT. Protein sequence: CASSEGTSGLNTEAFF.

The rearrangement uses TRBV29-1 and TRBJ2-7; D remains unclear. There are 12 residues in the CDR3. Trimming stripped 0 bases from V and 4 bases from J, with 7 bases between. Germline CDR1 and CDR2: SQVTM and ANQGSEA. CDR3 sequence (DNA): TGCAGCGTTGAAGATCATCCATACGAGCAGTACTTC. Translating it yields CSVEDHPYEQYF.

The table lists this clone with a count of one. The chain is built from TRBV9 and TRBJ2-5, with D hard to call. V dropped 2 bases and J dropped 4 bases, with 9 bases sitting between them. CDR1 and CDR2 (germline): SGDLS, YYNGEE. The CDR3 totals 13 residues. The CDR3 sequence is CASSVRIGETQYF. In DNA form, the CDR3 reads TGTGCCAGCAGCGTGAGAATCGGAGAGACCCAGTACTTC.

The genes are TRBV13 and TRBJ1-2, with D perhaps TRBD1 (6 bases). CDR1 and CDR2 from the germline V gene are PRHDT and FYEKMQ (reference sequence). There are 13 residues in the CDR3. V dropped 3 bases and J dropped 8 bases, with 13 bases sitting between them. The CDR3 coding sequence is TGTGCCAGCAGCTTCGACAGGCTTTACGGCTACACCTTC. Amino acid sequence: CASSFDRLYGYTF.

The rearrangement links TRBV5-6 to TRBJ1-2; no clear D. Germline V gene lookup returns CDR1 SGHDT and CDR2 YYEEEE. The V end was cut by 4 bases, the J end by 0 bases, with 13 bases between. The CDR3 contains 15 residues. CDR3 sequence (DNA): TGTGCCAGCAGCGGGAGAAGGTATACTAACTATGGCTACACCTTC. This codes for CASSGRRYTNYGYTF.

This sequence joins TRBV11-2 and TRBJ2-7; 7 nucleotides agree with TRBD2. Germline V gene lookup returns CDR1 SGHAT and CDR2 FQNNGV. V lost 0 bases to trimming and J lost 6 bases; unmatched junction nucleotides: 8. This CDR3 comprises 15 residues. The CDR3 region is CASSLDRAGRGEQYF. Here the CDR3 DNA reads TGTGCCAGCAGCTTAGATAGGGCGGGGAGGGGCGAGCAGTACTTC.

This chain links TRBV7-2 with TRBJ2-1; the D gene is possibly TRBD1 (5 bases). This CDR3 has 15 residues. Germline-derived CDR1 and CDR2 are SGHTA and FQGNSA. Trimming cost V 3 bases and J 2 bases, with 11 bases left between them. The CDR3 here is CASSLLGAPYNEQFF. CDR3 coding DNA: TGTGCCAGCAGCTTGTTAGGGGCCCCCTACAATGAGCAGTTCTTC. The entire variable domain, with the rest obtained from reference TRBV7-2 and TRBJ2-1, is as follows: GAGVSQSPSNKVTEKGKDVELRCDPISGHTALYWYRQSLGQGLEFLIYFQGNSAPDKSGLPSDRFSAERTGGSVSTLTIQRTQQEDSAVYLCASSLLGAPYNEQFFGPGTRLTVL.